The clone carrying this T cell receptor (beta chain) has just one count. The sample comes from a study of OX40 agonist ivuxolimab in advanced cancers. Libraries were prepared by immunoSEQ multiplex PCR; TCRdb keeps only in-frame clonotypes and omits some of them. The sample consists of 50,000 to 70,000 clones, 85% of them appearing once. This CDR3 spans 16 amino acids. The germline CDR1 and CDR2 sequences are MDHEN and SYDVKM. V dropped 5 bases and J dropped 2; count of bases not matched to a gene: 8. The sequencing used CD4+ or CD8+ T cells sorted from blood, collected in a trial of the OX40 agonist ivuxolimab. This sequence joins TRBV28 and TRBJ1-3; 8 bases fit TRBD1. The source of this sequence is an adult with an advanced solid tumor such as melanoma, head and neck, liver or kidney cancer. CDR3 in DNA: TGTGCCAGCAGTCCACCGGGACAGGCTACTGGAAACACCATATATTTT. It codes for CASSPPGQATGNTIYF.